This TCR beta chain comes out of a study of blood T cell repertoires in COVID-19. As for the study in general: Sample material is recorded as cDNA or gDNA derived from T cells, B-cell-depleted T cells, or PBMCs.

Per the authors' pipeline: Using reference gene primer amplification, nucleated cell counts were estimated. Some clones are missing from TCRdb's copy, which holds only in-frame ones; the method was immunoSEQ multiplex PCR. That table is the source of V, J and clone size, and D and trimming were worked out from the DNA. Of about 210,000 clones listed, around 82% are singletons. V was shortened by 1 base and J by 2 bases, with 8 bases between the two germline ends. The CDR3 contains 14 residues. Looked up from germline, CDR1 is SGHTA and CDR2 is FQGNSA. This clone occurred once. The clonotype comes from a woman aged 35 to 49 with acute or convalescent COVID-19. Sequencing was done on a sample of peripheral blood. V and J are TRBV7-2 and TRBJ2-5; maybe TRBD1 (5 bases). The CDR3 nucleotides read TGTGCCAGCAGCTTAGGCAGGGCGCAAGAGACCCAGTACTTC. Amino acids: CASSLGRAQETQYF.